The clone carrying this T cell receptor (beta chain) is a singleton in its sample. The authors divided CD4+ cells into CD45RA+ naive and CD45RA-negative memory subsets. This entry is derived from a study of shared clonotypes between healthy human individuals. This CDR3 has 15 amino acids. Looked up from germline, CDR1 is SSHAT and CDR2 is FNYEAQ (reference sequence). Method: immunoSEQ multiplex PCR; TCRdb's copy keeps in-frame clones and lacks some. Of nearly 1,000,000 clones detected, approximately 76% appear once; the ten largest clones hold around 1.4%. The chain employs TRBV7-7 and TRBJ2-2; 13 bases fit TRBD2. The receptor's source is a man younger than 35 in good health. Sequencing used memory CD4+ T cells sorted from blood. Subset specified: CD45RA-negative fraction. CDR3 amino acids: CASGLAGVVPGELFF. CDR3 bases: TGTGCTAGCGGACTAGCGGGGGTAGTTCCCGGGGAGCTGTTTTTT.